A selection of T cell receptor beta chains follows, all from one sample in a study of CD8 T cells in ankylosing spondylitis. A single record per CDR3 protein comes from TCRdb applying MiXCR to the 5' RACE reads. The table shows around 130,000 distinct CDR3 sequences, with about 15% occurring only once. Sequencing was carried out using blood, either unsorted or a sorted T cell fraction (not recorded which). The receptors shown here come from a male donor with ankylosing spondylitis. Both conserved end residues are part of each CDR3. D genes are given only for firm matches. Clone size, where shown, is once, few, many, or a class for clones that have expanded.

size	V	D	J	DNA	CDR3
NA	TRBV25-1	NA	TRBJ1-6	TGTGCCAGCAGTGAATATGGTTCACCCCTCCACTTT	CASSEYGSPLHF
few	TRBV2	NA	TRBJ2-3	TGTGCCAGCACCTTACACGCAGATACGCAGTATTTT	CASTLHADTQYF
many	TRBV3-1	NA	TRBJ2-3	TGTGCCAGCAGCCAAGGGACGAGCACAGATACGCAGTATTTT	CASSQGTSTDTQYF
few	TRBV27	NA	TRBJ2-2	NA	CASRRLAANTGELFFF
many	TRBV29-1	TRBD2	TRBJ2-3	TGCAGCGTTCTGGGACTAGCGGGAGGAGATACGCAGTATTTT	CSVLGLAGGDTQYF
NA	TRBV30	TRBD1	TRBJ2-7	TGTGCCTGGAGTCCCTGGACAGGGGGATACGAGCAGTACTTC	CAWSPWTGGYEQYF
many	TRBV12-3/TRBV12-4	TRBD2	TRBJ2-7	TGTGCCAGCAGTTTCTTATTCGAGGACTCTTATAGCGGGAGGGCCTACGAGCAGTACTTC	CASSFLFEDSYSGRAYEQYF
few	TRBV7-9	NA	TRBJ2-7	TGTGCCAGCAGCTTAGGGGGGGACTACGAGCAGTACTTC	CASSLGGDYEQYF
many	TRBV7-9	NA	TRBJ2-5	TGTGCCAGCAGCTTAGCAAGCGAGACCCAGTACTTC	CASSLASETQYF
few	TRBV9	NA	TRBJ2-1	TGTGCCAGCAGCTCCGGTGGAGGGACACCGAATGAGCAGTTCTTC	CASSSGGGTPNEQFF
few	TRBV6-2/TRBV6-3	TRBD2	TRBJ2-2	TGTGCCAGCAGTTACTCCCTGCGGGAGGCGAACACCGGGGAGCTGTTTTTT	CASSYSLREANTGELFF
few	TRBV25-1	TRBD1	TRBJ2-4	TGTGCCAGCAGGGAAGGAACGACAGGGTCTGCTCAGTACTTC	CASREGTTGSAQYF
few	TRBV28	NA	TRBJ1-3	TGTGCCAGCAGTCCGGGGTGGAGGATTCTCGTCTCTGGAAACACCATATATTTT	CASSPGWRILVSGNTIYF
NA	TRBV6-5	TRBD2	TRBJ2-3	TGTGCCAGCAGTTACGAATCGGCGGGAGGGCCCGCAGATACGCAGTATTTT	CASSYESAGGPADTQYF
few	TRBV7-3	TRBD2	TRBJ2-1	TGTGCCAGCAGCCCCCTCCCTAGCGGATACAATGAGCAGTTCTTC	CASSPLPSGYNEQFF
many	TRBV20-1	TRBD2	TRBJ2-1	TGCAGTGCTAGCGTGGCTAGCGGGATTGGGTACAATGAGCAGTTCTTC	CSASVASGIGYNEQFF
many	TRBV12-3/TRBV12-4	NA	TRBJ2-5	TGTGCCAGCAGTAACTGGAGAGGGGGAGAGACCCAGTACTTC	CASSNWRGGETQYF
NA	TRBV20-1	NA	TRBJ2-1	TGCTGTGCTAGAGATCGGGAGTCGACGCTTTACAATGAGCAGTTCTTC	CCARDRESTLYNEQFF
few	TRBV29-1	TRBD2	TRBJ2-7	TGCAGCGTTTTTACTAGCGGGATGGGCTCCTACGAGCAGTACTTC	CSVFTSGMGSYEQYF
few	TRBV24-1	TRBD1	TRBJ1-6	TGTGCCACCAGTGACCGTCGACAGGGGCGTTCACCCCTCCACTTT	CATSDRRQGRSPLHF
NA	TRBV7-9	NA	TRBJ2-1	TGTGCCAGCAGCGCCCATCGACTAATGGATGAGCAGTTCTTC	CASSAHRLMDEQFF
few	TRBV2	NA	TRBJ2-3	TGTGCCAGCAGTGGGGCGGGGACCCGGAGCACAGATACGCAGTATTTT	CASSGAGTRSTDTQYF
NA	TRBV27	NA	TRBJ2-2	TGTGCCAGCAGTTTCTTACAGGGGAACACCGGGGAGCTGTTTTTT	CASSFLQGNTGELFF
few	TRBV4-3	NA	TRBJ1-2	TGCGCCAGCAGCCAAGATCGGACCAGCTACGATGGCTACACCTTC	CASSQDRTSYDGYTF
NA	TRBV20-1	TRBD2	TRBJ2-5	TGCAGTGTTTTCCCCCTCAGGACTAGCGTGCAGACCCAGTACTTC	CSVFPLRTSVQTQYF
NA	TRBV11-1	TRBD1	TRBJ2-2	TGTGCCAGCAGTTCGACAGGGGGCTTGAACACCGGGGAGCTGTTTTTT	CASSSTGGLNTGELFF
NA	TRBV7-9	NA	TRBJ1-6	TGTGCCAGCAGCTTAAGGCGGGTAAAGGATAATTCACCCCTCCACTTT	CASSLRRVKDNSPLHF